Below, 12 T cell receptor beta chains from the same sample are listed, as sequenced in a study of cytomegalovirus exposure and HLA in healthy donors. In the PCR, 60 Vbeta and 13 Jbeta primers were used. The protocol was immunoSEQ multiplex PCR, while the TCRdb copy is restricted to in-frame clones and leaves out a portion. Of around 150,000 clones in the sample, approximately 82% are singletons; the top ten hold roughly 8%. The specimen sequenced was PBMCs. These TCRs come from a male donor in good health and CMV-seropositive.

V usage is TRBV27 and J usage is TRBJ2-7, with D unresolved. Germline lookup yields CDR1 MNHEY and CDR2 SMNVEV (reference sequence). Trimming removed 4 bases from V and 2 bases from J, with 27 bases in between. The CDR3 contains 19 residues. CDR3 loop: CASSSYSHQIWNSPYEQYF. DNA for the CDR3: TGTGCCAGCAGTTCATATTCCCATCAAATATGGAACAGTCCCTACGAGCAGTACTTC.

The CDR3 loop reads CASSTDRLYSYEQYF. The CDR3 DNA follows: TGTGCCAGCAGTACCGACAGGCTGTACTCCTACGAGCAGTACTTC. The chain joins TRBV2 to TRBJ2-5; weak D call: TRBD1 (6 bases). Judging by the DNA end, TRBJ2-7 fits better; the J call may be wrong. Germline loops: CDR1 SNHLY, CDR2 FYNNEI. The CDR3 sequence is 15 residues long.

The chain uses TRBV27 and TRBJ2-6; weak D call: TRBD1 (6 bases). Germline lookup yields CDR1 MNHEY and CDR2 SMNVEV (reference sequence). Trimming shortened V by 3 bases and J by 13 bases, and 13 bases separated the two germline ends. This CDR3 has 13 amino acids. CDR3 sequence (DNA): TGTGCCAGCAGTTTTGCAGGGGCCAGGGTCCTGACTTTC. It yields the protein CASSFAGARVLTF.

This chain links TRBV6-5 with TRBJ1-3; the D is unclear. V was trimmed by 6 bases and J by 2 bases, leaving 11 bases between them. Germline values: CDR1 MNHEY, CDR2 SVGAGI. The CDR3 loop spans 14 amino acids. As DNA, the CDR3 is TGTGCCAGCAGCCGGGCGGGGACTGGAAACACCATATATTTT. It specifies CASSRAGTGNTIYF.

This chain connects TRBV5-1 to TRBJ2-7, with TRBD2 matching over 11 bases. Germline trimming cut 1 base from V and 0 bases from J; bases unmatched to any gene: 3. This CDR3 comprises 16 residues. Germline V CDR1 and CDR2: SGHRS, YFSETQ. The CDR3 loop is CASSLQGLAASYEQYF. The CDR3 nucleotides are TGCGCCAGCAGCTTGCAGGGACTAGCGGCCTCCTACGAGCAGTACTTC.

The chain carries TRBV7-2 and TRBJ2-1; TRBD2 aligns across 8 bases. V was clipped by 4 bases and J by 7 bases; unmatched bases: 12. The germline gives CDR1 SGHTA, CDR2 FQGNSA. This CDR3 comprises 16 residues. Here the CDR3 DNA reads TGTGCCAGCAGCTCTAACGGGGGGGCCGGAGGTAATGAGCAGTTCTTC. As protein: CASSSNGGAGGNEQFF.

The chain employs TRBV7-8 and TRBJ1-1; TRBD1 is a possible D gene (6 bases). The germline gives CDR1 SGHVS, CDR2 FQNEAQ. V lost 6 bases and J 1 base, leaving 21 bases between the germline ends. The CDR3 runs to 17 residues. This CDR3 reads CASRNRGGGDENTEAFF. The CDR3 DNA follows: TGTGCCAGCAGGAATAGAGGGGGGGGAGACGAGAACACTGAAGCTTTCTTT.

CDR3 protein: CASSLDTGGPYEQYF. CDR3 sequence (DNA): TGCGCCAGCAGCCTCGATACAGGGGGCCCCTACGAGCAGTACTTC. V is TRBV5-1 and J is TRBJ2-7, with TRBD1 identical over 9 bases. The V gene end was trimmed by 4 bases and the J gene end by 2 bases; junction bases not matched to a gene: 7. The CDR3 runs to 15 residues. Germline CDR1 and CDR2: SGHRS and YFSETQ.

V gene TRBV5-6 combines with J gene TRBJ2-1, with 15 bases identical to TRBD2. The CDR3 runs 17 residues. Germline-derived CDR1 and CDR2 are SGHDT and YYEEEE. Germline trimming cut 4 bases from V and 4 bases from J; bases unmatched to any gene: 6. CDR3 in amino acids: CASSPGLAGGGYNEQFF. The CDR3 DNA sequence: TGTGCCAGCAGCCCTGGACTAGCGGGAGGGGGTTACAATGAGCAGTTCTTC.

This chain links TRBV10-3 with TRBJ1-4; a weak D match, TRBD1 (5 bases). V lost 6 bases and J lost 0, with 5 bases in between. Germline-derived CDR1 and CDR2 are ENHRY and SYGVKD. The CDR3 is made up of 13 amino acids. The CDR3 region is CAIRTATNEKLFF. DNA of the CDR3: TGTGCCATCAGGACAGCAACTAATGAAAAACTGTTTTTT.

This chain uses TRBV5-8 with TRBJ1-4, with 9 nucleotides matching TRBD1. The CDR3 is 15 amino acids. CDR1 is SGHTS and CDR2 is YDEGEE in the germline V gene. Trimming at V came to 4 bases and at J to 7 bases, leaving 8 bases not matched to a gene. The CDR3 coding sequence is TGTGCCAGCAGCGTTCCGGGACAGGGACTTGAAAAACTGTTTTTT. Translation gives CASSVPGQGLEKLFF.

This clone was detected only once. Its ends do not fully match the called genes, so a read error is possible. The V gene is TRBV29-1, the J gene TRBJ2-4, with 7 bases identical to TRBD2. The CDR3 length is 16 residues. Germline V CDR1 and CDR2: SQVTM, ANQGSEA. CDR3 in amino acids: CSARTSQALAKNSQYF. The CDR3, as DNA: TGCAGCGCAAGGACTAGTCAAGCCTTAGCCAAAAACAGTCAGTACTTC.